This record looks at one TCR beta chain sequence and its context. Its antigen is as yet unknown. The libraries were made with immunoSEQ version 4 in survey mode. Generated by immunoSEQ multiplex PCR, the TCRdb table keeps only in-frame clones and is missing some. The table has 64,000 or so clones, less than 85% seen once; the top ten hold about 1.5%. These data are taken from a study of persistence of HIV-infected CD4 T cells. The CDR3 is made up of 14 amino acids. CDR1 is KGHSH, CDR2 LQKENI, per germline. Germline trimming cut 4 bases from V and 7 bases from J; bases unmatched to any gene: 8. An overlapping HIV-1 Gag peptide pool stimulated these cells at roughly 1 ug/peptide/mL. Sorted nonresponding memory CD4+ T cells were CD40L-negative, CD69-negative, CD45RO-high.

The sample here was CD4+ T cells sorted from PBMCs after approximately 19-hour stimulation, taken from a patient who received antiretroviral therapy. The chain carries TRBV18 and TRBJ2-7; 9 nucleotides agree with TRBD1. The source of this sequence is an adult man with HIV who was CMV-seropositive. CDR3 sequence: CASSLSGQGREQYF. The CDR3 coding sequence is TGTGCCAGCTCACTATCGGGACAGGGAAGGGAGCAGTACTTC. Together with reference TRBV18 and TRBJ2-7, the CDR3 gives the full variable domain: NAGVMQNPRHLVRRRGQEARLRCSPMKGHSHVYWYRQLPEEGLKFMVYLQKENIIDESGMPKERFSAEFPKEGPSILRIQQVVRGDSAAYFCASSLSGQGREQYFGPGTRLTVT.